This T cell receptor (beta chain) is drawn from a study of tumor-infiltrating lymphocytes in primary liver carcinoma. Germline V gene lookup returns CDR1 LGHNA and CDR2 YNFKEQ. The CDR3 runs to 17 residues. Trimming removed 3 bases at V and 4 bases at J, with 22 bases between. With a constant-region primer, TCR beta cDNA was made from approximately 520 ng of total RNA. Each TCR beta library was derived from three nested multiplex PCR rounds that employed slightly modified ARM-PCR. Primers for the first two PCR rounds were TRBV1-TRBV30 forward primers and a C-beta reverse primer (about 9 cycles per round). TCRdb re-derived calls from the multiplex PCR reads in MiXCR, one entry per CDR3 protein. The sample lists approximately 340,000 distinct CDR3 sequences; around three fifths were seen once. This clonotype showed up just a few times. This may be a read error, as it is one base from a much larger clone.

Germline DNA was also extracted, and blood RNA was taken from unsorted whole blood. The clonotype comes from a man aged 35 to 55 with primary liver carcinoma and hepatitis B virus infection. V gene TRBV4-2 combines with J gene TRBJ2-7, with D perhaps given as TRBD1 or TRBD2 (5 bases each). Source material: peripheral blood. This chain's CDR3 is CASSHSNSGAGTYEQYF. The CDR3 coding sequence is TGTGCCAGCAGCCATAGTAACTCCGGGGCAGGGACGTACGAGCAGTACTTC.